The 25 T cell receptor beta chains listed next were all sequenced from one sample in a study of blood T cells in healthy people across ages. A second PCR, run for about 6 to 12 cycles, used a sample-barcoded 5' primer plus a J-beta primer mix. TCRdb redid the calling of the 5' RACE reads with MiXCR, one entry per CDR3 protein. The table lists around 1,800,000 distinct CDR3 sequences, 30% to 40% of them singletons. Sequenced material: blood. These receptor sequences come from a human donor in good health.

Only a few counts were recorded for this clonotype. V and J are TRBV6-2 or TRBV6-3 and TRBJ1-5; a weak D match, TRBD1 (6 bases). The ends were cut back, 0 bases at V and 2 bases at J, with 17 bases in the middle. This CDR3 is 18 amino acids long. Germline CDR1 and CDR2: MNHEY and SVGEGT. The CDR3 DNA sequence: TGTGCCAGCAGTTACTCGATGGGCAGGGGATCTGGCAATCAGCCCCAGCATTTT. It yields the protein CASSYSMGRGSGNQPQHF.

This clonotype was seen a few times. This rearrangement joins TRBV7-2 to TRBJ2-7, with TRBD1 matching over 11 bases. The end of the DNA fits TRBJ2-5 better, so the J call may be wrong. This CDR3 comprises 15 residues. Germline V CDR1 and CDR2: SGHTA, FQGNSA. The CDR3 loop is CASSLGTGGSETQYF. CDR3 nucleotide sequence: TGTGCCAGCAGCTTAGGGACAGGGGGCTCAGAGACCCAGTACTTC.

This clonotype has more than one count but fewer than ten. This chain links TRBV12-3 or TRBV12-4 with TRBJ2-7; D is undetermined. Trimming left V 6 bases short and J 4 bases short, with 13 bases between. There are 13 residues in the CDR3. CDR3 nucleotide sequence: TGTGCCAGCAGCTTTCTGAGGCTTTACGAGCAGTACTTC. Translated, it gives CASSFLRLYEQYF.

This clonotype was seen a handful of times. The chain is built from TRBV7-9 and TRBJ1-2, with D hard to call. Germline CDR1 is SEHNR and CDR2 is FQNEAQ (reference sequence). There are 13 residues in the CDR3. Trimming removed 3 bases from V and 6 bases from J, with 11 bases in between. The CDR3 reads CASSFGISDGYTF. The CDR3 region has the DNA TGTGCCAGCAGCTTCGGGATCTCAGATGGCTACACCTTC. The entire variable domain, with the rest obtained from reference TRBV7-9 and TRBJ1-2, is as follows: DTGVSQNPRHKITKRGQNVTFRCDPISEHNRLYWYRQTLGQGPEFLTYFQNEAQLEKSRLLSDRFSAERPKGSFSTLEIQRTEQGDSAMYLCASSFGISDGYTFGSGTRLTVV.

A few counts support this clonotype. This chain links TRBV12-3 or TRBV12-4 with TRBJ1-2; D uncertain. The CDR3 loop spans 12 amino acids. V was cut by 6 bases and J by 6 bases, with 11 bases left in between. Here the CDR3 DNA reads TGTGCCAGCAGCCCTCGGCAACATGGCTACACCTTC. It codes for CASSPRQHGYTF.

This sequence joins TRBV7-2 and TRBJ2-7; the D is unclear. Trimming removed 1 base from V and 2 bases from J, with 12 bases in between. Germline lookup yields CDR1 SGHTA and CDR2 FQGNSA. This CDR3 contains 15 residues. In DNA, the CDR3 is TGTGCCAGCAGCTTAGGTGGCAGGAACGCCTACGAGCAGTACTTC. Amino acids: CASSLGGRNAYEQYF.

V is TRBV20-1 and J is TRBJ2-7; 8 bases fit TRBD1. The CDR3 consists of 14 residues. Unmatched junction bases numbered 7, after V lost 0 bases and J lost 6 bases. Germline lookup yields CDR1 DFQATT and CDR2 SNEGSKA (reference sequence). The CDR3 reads CSARDPGTGGEQYF. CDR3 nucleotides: TGCAGTGCTAGAGATCCGGGCACAGGGGGCGAGCAGTACTTC.

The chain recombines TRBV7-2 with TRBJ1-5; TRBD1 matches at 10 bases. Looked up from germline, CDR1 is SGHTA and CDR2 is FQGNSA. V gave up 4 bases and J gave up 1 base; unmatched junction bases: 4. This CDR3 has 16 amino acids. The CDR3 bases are TGTGCCAGCAGCTCCCGACAGGGGGCAAGCAATCAGCCCCAGCATTTT. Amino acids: CASSSRQGASNQPQHF. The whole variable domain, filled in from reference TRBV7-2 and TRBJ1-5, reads GAGVSQSPSNKVTEKGKDVELRCDPISGHTALYWYRQSLGQGLEFLIYFQGNSAPDKSGLPSDRFSAERTGGSVSTLTIQRTQQEDSAVYLCASSSRQGASNQPQHFGDGTRLSIL.

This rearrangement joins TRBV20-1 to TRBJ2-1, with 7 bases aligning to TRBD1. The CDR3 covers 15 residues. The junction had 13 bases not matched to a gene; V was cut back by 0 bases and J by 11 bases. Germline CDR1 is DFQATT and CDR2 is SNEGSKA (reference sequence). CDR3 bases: TGCAGTGCTAGAGATCAGGGACAGTACAATGAGCAGCAGTTCTTC. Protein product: CSARDQGQYNEQQFF.

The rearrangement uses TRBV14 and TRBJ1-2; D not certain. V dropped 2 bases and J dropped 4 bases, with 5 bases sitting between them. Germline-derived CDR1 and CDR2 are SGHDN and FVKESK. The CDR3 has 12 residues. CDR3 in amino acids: CASSQSCYGYTF. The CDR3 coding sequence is TGTGCCAGCAGCCAATCGTGCTATGGCTACACCTTC.

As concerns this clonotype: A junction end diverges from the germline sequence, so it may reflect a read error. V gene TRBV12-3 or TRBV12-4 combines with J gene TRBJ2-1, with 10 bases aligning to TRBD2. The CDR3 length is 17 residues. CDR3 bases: TGTGCCAGCAATTTAGCGGGGGGCCTAGTTCCCAACAATGAGCAGTTCTTC. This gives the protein CASNLAGGLVPNNEQFF.

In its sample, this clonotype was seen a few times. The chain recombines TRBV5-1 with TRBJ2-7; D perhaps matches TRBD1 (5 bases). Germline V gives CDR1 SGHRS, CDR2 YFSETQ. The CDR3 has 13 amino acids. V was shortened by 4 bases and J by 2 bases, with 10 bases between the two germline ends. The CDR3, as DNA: TGCGCCAGCAGCCGGACATTCCCCTACGAGCAGTACTTC. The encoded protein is CASSRTFPYEQYF.

The DNA of the CDR3 is TGTGCCATCAGTGCGGGGGAAGGCGGCGAGACCCAGTACTTC. Its translation: CAISAGEGGETQYF. The chain employs TRBV10-3 and TRBJ2-5, with D possibly TRBD2 on 6 matching bases. Germline CDR1 ENHRY, CDR2 SYGVKD. The ends were cut back, 4 bases at V and 5 bases at J, with 14 bases in the middle. The CDR3 loop spans 14 amino acids.

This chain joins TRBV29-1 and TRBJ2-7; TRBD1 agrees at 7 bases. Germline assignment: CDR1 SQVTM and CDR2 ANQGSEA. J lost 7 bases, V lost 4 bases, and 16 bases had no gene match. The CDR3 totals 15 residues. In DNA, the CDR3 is TGCAGCGTTGCCGAAGGGGGCGCCCCCTACAATGAGCAGTACTTC. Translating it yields CSVAEGGAPYNEQYF.

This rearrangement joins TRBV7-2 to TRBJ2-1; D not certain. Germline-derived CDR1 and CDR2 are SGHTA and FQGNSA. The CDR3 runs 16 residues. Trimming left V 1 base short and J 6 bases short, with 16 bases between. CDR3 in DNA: TGTGCCAGCAGCTTAGGGTCGAGTGAACTAAGCAATGAGCAGTTCTTC. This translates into CASSLGSSELSNEQFF.

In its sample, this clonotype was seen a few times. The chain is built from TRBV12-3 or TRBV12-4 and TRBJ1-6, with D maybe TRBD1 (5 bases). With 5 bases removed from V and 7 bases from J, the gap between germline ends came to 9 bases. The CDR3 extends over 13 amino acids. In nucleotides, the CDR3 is TGTGCCAGCAGTCCCTGGGGCAATTCACCCCTCCACTTT. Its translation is CASSPWGNSPLHF.

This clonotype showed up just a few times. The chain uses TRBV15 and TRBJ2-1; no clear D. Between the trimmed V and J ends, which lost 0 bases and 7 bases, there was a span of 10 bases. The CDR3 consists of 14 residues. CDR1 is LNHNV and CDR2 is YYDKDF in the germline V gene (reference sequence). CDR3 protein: CATSRDRAANEQFF. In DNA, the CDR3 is TGTGCCACCAGCAGAGATCGGGCAGCTAATGAGCAGTTCTTC. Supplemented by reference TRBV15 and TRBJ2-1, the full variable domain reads DAMVIQNPRYQVTQFGKPVTLSCSQTLNHNVMYWYQQKSSQAPKLLFHYYDKDFNNEADTPDNFQSRRPNTSFCFLDIRSPGLGDTAMYLCATSRDRAANEQFFGPGTRLTVL.

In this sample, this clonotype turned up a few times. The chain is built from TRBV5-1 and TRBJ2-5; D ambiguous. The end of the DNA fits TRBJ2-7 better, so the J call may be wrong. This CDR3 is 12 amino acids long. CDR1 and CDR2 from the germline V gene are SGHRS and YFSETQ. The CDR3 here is CASSRDPDEQYF. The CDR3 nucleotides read TGCGCCAGCAGCAGAGATCCGGACGAGCAGTACTTC.

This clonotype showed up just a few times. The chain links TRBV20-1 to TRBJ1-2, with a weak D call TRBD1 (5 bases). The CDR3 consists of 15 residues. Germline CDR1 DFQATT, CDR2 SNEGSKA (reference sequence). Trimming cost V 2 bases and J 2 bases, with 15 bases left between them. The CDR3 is CSARRPQGMNYGYTF. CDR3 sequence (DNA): TGCAGTGCTAGAAGGCCCCAGGGAATGAACTATGGCTACACCTTC.

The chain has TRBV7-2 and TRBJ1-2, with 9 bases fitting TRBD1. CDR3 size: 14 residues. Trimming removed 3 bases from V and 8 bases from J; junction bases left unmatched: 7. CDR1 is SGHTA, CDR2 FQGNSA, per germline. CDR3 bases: TGTGCCAGCAGCTTCGGACAGGGGCTTGGGGGCTACACCTTC. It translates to CASSFGQGLGGYTF.

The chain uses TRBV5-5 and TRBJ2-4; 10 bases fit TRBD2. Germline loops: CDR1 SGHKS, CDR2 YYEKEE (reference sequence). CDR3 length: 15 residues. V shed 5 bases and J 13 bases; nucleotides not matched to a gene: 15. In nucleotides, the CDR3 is TGTGCCAGCAGGACCGTAGCGGGGGGATTTGAAACCCAGTACTTC. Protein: CASRTVAGGFETQYF.

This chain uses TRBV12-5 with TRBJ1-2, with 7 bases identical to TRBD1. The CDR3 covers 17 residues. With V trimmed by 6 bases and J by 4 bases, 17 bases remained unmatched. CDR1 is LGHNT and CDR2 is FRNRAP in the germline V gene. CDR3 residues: CASGYVPTGTELYGYTF. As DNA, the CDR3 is TGTGCTAGTGGCTACGTTCCAACCGGGACAGAACTCTATGGCTACACCTTC.

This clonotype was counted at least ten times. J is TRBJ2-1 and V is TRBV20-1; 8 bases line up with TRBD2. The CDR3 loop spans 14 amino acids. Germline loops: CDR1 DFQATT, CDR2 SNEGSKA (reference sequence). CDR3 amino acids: CGVSGENSYNEQFF. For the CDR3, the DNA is TGCGGGGTTAGCGGGGAAAACTCCTACAATGAGCAGTTCTTC.

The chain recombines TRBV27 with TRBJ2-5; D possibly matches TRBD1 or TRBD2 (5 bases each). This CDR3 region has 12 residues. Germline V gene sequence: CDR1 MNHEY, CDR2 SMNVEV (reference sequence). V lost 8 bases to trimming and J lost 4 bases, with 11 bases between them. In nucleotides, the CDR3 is TGTGCCAGCGGGGGTATAACAGAGACCCAGTACTTC. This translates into CASGGITETQYF.

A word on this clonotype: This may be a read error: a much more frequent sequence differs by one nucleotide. The DNA for the CDR3 is TGTGCCAGCAGCTCGACAGCGAGCCCCTACAATGAGCAGTTCTTC. It translates to CASSSTASPYNEQFF. This sequence joins TRBV7-2 and TRBJ2-1, with D possibly being TRBD1 (5 bases). CDR3 size: 15 residues. Trimming pared 4 bases from V and 2 bases from J, leaving 12 bases between. Germline values: CDR1 SGHTA, CDR2 FQGNSA.